This T cell receptor beta chain emerged from a study of cytomegalovirus exposure and HLA in healthy donors. The wider study: The approximately 120 million unique TCR beta sequences, from about 179 million T cells, were found by an earlier analysis. Study results and limitations: Donor immune exposure was known only as CMV serostatus. Among TCR sequences, most were rare, though some public TCRs appeared in many donors. Follow-up analysis later connected one missense variant in DCLRE1C with trimming of TCR beta V- and J-genes.

As regards this clone: Its antigen is as yet unknown.

CDR1 LNHNV and CDR2 YYDKDF come from the germline V gene (reference sequence). The CDR3 is made up of 17 amino acids. V was clipped by 2 bases and J by 4 bases; unmatched bases: 12. PCR employed 60 Vbeta and 13 Jbeta primers. Libraries were prepared by immunoSEQ multiplex PCR; TCRdb keeps only in-frame clonotypes and omits some of them. The sample records 80,000 or so clones, around 58% being singletons. The receptor was isolated from a man under 40 in good health and CMV-seropositive. The V call is TRBV15, the J call TRBJ2-5; 8 nucleotides match TRBD2. Sequences were obtained from PBMCs. CDR3 protein: CATSRLEREKWRETQYF. The CDR3 DNA is TGTGCCACCAGCAGATTAGAGCGGGAGAAGTGGAGAGAGACCCAGTACTTC.